Included here is one T cell receptor beta chain sequence, with context. Patients from Seattle were sampled longitudinally, starting during active infection. This record comes from a study of blood T cell repertoires in COVID-19. This table comes from immunoSEQ multiplex PCR, and its TCRdb copy is limited to in-frame clones, with some not included. The table has roughly 180,000 clones, about 81% seen once. This CDR3 has 17 residues. The germline CDR1 and CDR2 sequences are SGHRS and YFSETQ. Trimming stripped 3 bases from V and 2 bases from J, with 18 bases between. Specimen: peripheral blood. The receptor was isolated from a woman older than 75 with COVID-19, enrolled during active disease. J is TRBJ2-1 and V is TRBV5-1; D possibly corresponds to TRBD1 (6 bases). CDR3 nucleotides: TGCGCCAGCAGCTGGACAGTGGGCGGGCCCACCTACAATGAGCAGTTCTTC. Residues: CASSWTVGGPTYNEQFF. The whole variable domain, remainder taken from reference TRBV5-1 and TRBJ2-1, is KAGVTQTPRYLIKTRGQQVTLSCSPISGHRSVSWYQQTPGQGLQFLFEYFSETQRNKGNFPGRFSGRQFSNSRSEMNVSTLELGDSALYLCASSWTVGGPTYNEQFFGPGTRLTVL.